Shown below are 25 T cell receptor beta chains from a single sample sequenced in a study of identical twins. TCRdb reprocessed the 5' RACE reads via MiXCR and lists one record per CDR3 protein. The sample contains 500,000 to 600,000 distinct CDR3 sequences, roughly a fifth of which appear only once. This sample was shared with a second study, whose subject was T cells expressing NK-cell markers.

Input material: CD4+ T cells sorted from blood. The receptors come from a young woman in good health.

This clonotype was picked up a small number of times. V is TRBV20-1 and J is TRBJ2-7; D possibly corresponds to TRBD2 (5 bases). Germline CDR1 and CDR2: DFQATT and SNEGSKA (reference sequence). The CDR3 loop spans 15 amino acids. Trimming removed 2 bases at V and 3 bases at J, with 17 bases between. DNA of the CDR3: TGCAGTGCTAGAACTAGAATCATTCCGGGCTACGAGCAGTACTTC. This encodes CSARTRIIPGYEQYF.

The CDR3 is CSTQGYVGETQYF. CDR3 coding DNA: TGCAGCACCCAGGGGTATGTCGGGGAGACCCAGTACTTC. V usage is TRBV29-1 and J usage is TRBJ2-5, with a possible D match to TRBD1 (6 bases). Germline CDR1 and CDR2: SQVTM and ANQGSEA. Trimming removed 8 bases at V and 5 bases at J, with 18 bases between. The CDR3 extends over 13 amino acids.

This clonotype has a handful of counts. The chain links TRBV3-1 to TRBJ1-5; the D gene is possibly TRBD1 (5 bases). This CDR3 is built from 13 residues. CDR1 and CDR2 from the germline V gene are LGHDT and YNNKEL (reference sequence). Deletions cut 1 base from V and 7 bases from J, with 8 bases between. The CDR3 loop is CASSQVGLQPQHF. The CDR3 DNA is TGTGCCAGCAGCCAAGTGGGGCTGCAGCCCCAGCATTTT.

The rearrangement joins TRBV30 to TRBJ2-1; D remains unclear. CDR1 is GTSNPN, CDR2 SVGIG, per germline (reference sequence). V lost 2 bases, J lost 9 bases, and 11 bases lay in between. The CDR3 is 12 amino acids. CDR3 nucleotides: TGTGCCTGGAGTAAGACTGTACCTGAGCAGTTCTTC. Protein: CAWSKTVPEQFF. Filled out from reference TRBV30 and TRBJ2-1, the complete variable domain reads SQTIHQWPATLVQPVGSPLSLECTVEGTSNPNLYWYRQAAGRGLQLLFYSVGIGQISSEVPQNLSASRPQDRQFILSSKKLLLSDSGFYLCAWSKTVPEQFFGPGTRLTVL.

This chain uses TRBV5-1 with TRBJ2-7; 8 nucleotides line up with TRBD1. The CDR3 consists of 14 residues. CDR1 is SGHRS, CDR2 YFSETQ, per germline. J was trimmed by 5 bases and V by 1 base; bases with no gene match: 5. The DNA of the CDR3 is TGCGCCAGCAGCTTGACAGGGGGTAACAACGAGCAGTACTTC. This translates into CASSLTGGNNEQYF.

The gene calls are TRBV5-6 and TRBJ2-1; D gene uncertain. CDR1 SGHDT and CDR2 YYEEEE come from the germline V gene. V was pared by 0 bases and J by 9 bases, with 7 bases between. This CDR3 comprises 12 residues. CDR3 in amino acids: CASSLEYREQFF. The CDR3 bases are TGTGCCAGCAGCTTGGAATATCGTGAGCAGTTCTTC. Full variable domain (outside the CDR3, taken from reference TRBV5-6 and TRBJ2-1): DAGVTQSPTHLIKTRGQQVTLRCSPKSGHDTVSWYQQALGQGPQFIFQYYEEEERQRGNFPDRFSGHQFPNYSSELNVNALLLGDSALYLCASSLEYREQFFGPGTRLTVL.

The rearrangement uses TRBV12-3 or TRBV12-4 and TRBJ2-5, with 8 bases lining up with TRBD1. The ends lost 6 bases at V and 6 bases at J; junction bases unmatched: 6. The CDR3 has 13 residues. CDR3 coding DNA: TGTGCCAGCAGCGACAGGGGACGGAAGACCCAGTACTTC. Translation gives CASSDRGRKTQYF.

This clonotype showed up just a few times. The chain joins TRBV12-3 or TRBV12-4 to TRBJ1-1, with D possibly matching TRBD1 (5 bases). The CDR3 runs to 14 residues. V shed 8 bases and J shed 7 bases, with 20 bases lying between them. The CDR3 here is CASLPRGGDREAFF. DNA for the CDR3: TGTGCCAGCCTCCCTCGTGGGGGGGACCGTGAAGCTTTCTTT.

The rearrangement links TRBV29-1 to TRBJ2-5; a weak D match, TRBD1 (6 bases). CDR3 size: 16 residues. Germline V gene sequence: CDR1 SQVTM, CDR2 ANQGSEA. V lost 4 bases and J lost 1, with 19 bases in between. The CDR3 reads CSVVPRLGGRQETQYF. The CDR3 region has the DNA TGCAGCGTTGTACCCCGCCTTGGGGGCCGCCAAGAGACCCAGTACTTC.

This clonotype was seen a few times. The chain joins TRBV7-2 to TRBJ2-7; D gene unclear. V was shortened by 0 bases and J by 6 bases, with 9 bases between the two germline ends. There are 13 residues in the CDR3. Germline values: CDR1 SGHTA, CDR2 FQGNSA. The CDR3 is CASSLAGFAEQYF. CDR3 DNA: TGTGCCAGCAGCTTAGCAGGATTCGCCGAGCAGTACTTC.

The chain couples TRBV6-1 to TRBJ1-5; 9 bases match TRBD1. V shed 7 bases and J 5 bases; nucleotides not matched to a gene: 6. The CDR3 loop spans 14 amino acids. Germline CDR1 and CDR2: MNHNS and SASEGT. CDR3 bases: TGTGCCAGCACGGATCACAGGGGGCATCAGCCCCAGCATTTT. Translating gives CASTDHRGHQPQHF.

The chain carries TRBV5-1 and TRBJ2-5; 9 positions match TRBD2. The CDR3 totals 15 residues. V lost 2 bases and J lost 4; bases outside the gene matches: 6. The germline V gene encodes CDR1 SGHRS and CDR2 YFSETQ. The CDR3 coding sequence is TGCGCCAGCAGCTTTAGCGGGAGATTTGGAGAGACCCAGTACTTC. This gives the protein CASSFSGRFGETQYF.

This clonotype has more than one count but fewer than ten. This rearrangement joins TRBV20-1 to TRBJ2-3, with 10 bases lining up with TRBD2. Germline V lookup: CDR1 DFQATT, CDR2 SNEGSKA (reference sequence). The V and J ends lost 5 bases and 0 bases, in that order; junction bases with no gene match: 8. The CDR3 consists of 16 residues. The CDR3 DNA reads as TGCAGTGCTCTACCCTTACTAGCGGGGAGCACAGATACGCAGTATTTT. Translated: CSALPLLAGSTDTQYF.

The DNA of the CDR3 is TGTGCCAGCAGTTTGGTTTTAGGGGGTCAGCCCCAGCATTTT. This gives the protein CASSLVLGGQPQHF. The gene calls are TRBV6-5 and TRBJ1-5; a possible D gene is TRBD1 (6 bases). Per the germline V gene, CDR1 is MNHEY and CDR2 is SVGAGI. Trimming removed 4 bases from V and 6 bases from J, with 13 bases in between. The CDR3 runs 14 residues.

V gene TRBV12-3 or TRBV12-4 combines with J gene TRBJ2-7; 9 positions agree with TRBD2. This CDR3 spans 16 amino acids. The V gene end was trimmed by 5 bases and the J gene end by 4 bases; junction bases not matched to a gene: 12. CDR3 sequence reads: CASSQTSGTKEYEQYF. Here the CDR3 DNA reads TGTGCCAGCAGTCAGACTAGCGGCACTAAGGAATACGAGCAGTACTTC.

This clonotype was found a few times. V and J are TRBV12-3 or TRBV12-4 and TRBJ2-7, with 7 bases fitting TRBD1. The CDR3 runs to 15 residues. The J segment lost 0 bases and the V segment lost 6 bases, leaving 8 bases of the junction unmatched. The DNA for the CDR3 is TGTGCCAGCAGATACCGACAGGGTAGCTCCTACGAGCAGTACTTC. Translation gives CASRYRQGSSYEQYF.

Only a few counts were recorded for this clonotype. This chain uses TRBV20-1 with TRBJ1-4, with 11 bases aligning to TRBD1. The germline CDR1 and CDR2 sequences are DFQATT and SNEGSKA (reference sequence). This CDR3 comprises 15 residues. V trimming: 2 bases; J trimming: 11 bases; junction bases outside the gene matches: 10. This CDR3 reads CSARPRDRGMEKLFF. CDR3 DNA: TGCAGTGCTAGACCCCGGGACAGGGGGATGGAGAAACTGTTTTTT.

The CDR3 region is CASSRTSGMITTDTQYF. As DNA, the CDR3 is TGCGCCAGCAGCAGGACTAGCGGGATGATCACCACAGATACGCAGTATTTT. V is TRBV5-1 and J is TRBJ2-3, with 12 bases that match TRBD2. The CDR3 spans 17 residues. The ends lost 4 bases at V and 2 bases at J; junction bases unmatched: 8. CDR1 and CDR2 from the germline V gene are SGHRS and YFSETQ.

The sample holds a few counts of this clonotype. This chain joins TRBV30 and TRBJ1-5; D remains ambiguous. V lost 2 bases and J lost 1, with 12 bases in between. CDR3 length: 15 amino acids. Germline CDR1 is GTSNPN and CDR2 is SVGIG (reference sequence). For the CDR3, the DNA is TGTGCCTGGAGTACTAAGGGTTGGAGCAATCAGCCCCAGCATTTT. It is translated as CAWSTKGWSNQPQHF.

The chain couples TRBV5-1 to TRBJ2-6; unclear D gene. With 1 base removed from V and 2 bases from J, the gap between germline ends came to 10 bases. Germline CDR1 and CDR2: SGHRS and YFSETQ. The CDR3 has 16 residues. This CDR3 reads CASSLQVQTGANVLTF. Written as DNA, the CDR3 is TGCGCCAGCAGCTTGCAGGTGCAGACTGGGGCCAACGTCCTGACTTTC.

The table lists this clonotype with a few counts. The chain links TRBV20-1 to TRBJ2-5, with TRBD1 matching over 7 bases. V trimming: 6 bases; J trimming: 2 bases; junction bases outside the gene matches: 6. Germline assignment: CDR1 DFQATT and CDR2 SNEGSKA (reference sequence). The length of the CDR3 is 13 residues. This chain's CDR3 is CSALGQRQETQYF. CDR3 DNA: TGCAGTGCCCTGGGACAGAGACAAGAGACCCAGTACTTC.

This sequence joins TRBV12-3 or TRBV12-4 and TRBJ1-2; a weak D match, TRBD1 (5 bases). V was pared by 6 bases and J by 5 bases, with 13 bases between. The CDR3 is made up of 13 amino acids. The CDR3 loop reads CASSSISGYGYTF. CDR3 sequence (DNA): TGTGCCAGCAGCTCAATATCAGGGTATGGCTACACCTTC.

The chain joins TRBV20-1 to TRBJ2-5; tentative D call: TRBD1 (5 bases). This CDR3 has 14 amino acids. V dropped 3 bases and J dropped 5 bases, with 16 bases sitting between them. Germline V gene lookup returns CDR1 DFQATT and CDR2 SNEGSKA (reference sequence). The CDR3 DNA sequence: TGCAGTGCTAGCCCCCTTAGGGGCTGGGAGACCCAGTACTTC. It encodes CSASPLRGWETQYF.

The chain joins TRBV20-1 to TRBJ2-5, with D unclear. The CDR3 has 15 amino acids. The germline V gene encodes CDR1 DFQATT and CDR2 SNEGSKA (reference sequence). Trimming removed 0 bases at V and 1 base at J, with 12 bases between. CDR3 amino acids: CSARDHRGSQETQYF. CDR3 coding DNA: TGCAGTGCTAGAGATCATAGAGGAAGCCAAGAGACCCAGTACTTC.

At least ten counts were recorded for this clonotype. V and J are TRBV4-3 and TRBJ1-2; D ambiguous. V lost 0 bases and J 7 bases, leaving 9 bases between the germline ends. Germline V CDR1 and CDR2: LGHNA, YSLEER. The CDR3 covers 13 residues. The CDR3 region has the DNA TGCGCCAGCAGCCAAGATCATAGTAGTGGCTACACCTTC. This gives the protein CASSQDHSSGYTF.